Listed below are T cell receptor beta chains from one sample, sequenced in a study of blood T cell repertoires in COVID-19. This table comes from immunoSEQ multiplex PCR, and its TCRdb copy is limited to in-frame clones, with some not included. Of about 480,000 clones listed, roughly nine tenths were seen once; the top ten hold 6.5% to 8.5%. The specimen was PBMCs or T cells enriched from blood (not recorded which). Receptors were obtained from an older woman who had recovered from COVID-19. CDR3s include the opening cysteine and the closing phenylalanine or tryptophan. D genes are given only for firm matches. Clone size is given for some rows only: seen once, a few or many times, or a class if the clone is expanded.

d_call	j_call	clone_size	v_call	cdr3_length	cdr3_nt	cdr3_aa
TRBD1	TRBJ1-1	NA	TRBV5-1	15	TGCGCCAGCAGCTTGGGAGGGACAGTGAACACTGAAGCTTTCTTT	CASSLGGTVNTEAFF
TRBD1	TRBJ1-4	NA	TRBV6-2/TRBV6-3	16	TGTGCCAGCAGCGGGGGGCGGACAGGCCGAAATGAAAAACTGTTTTTT	CASSGGRTGRNEKLFF
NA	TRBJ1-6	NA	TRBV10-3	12	TGTGCCATCCGAGAAGATAATTCACCCCTCCACTTT	CAIREDNSPLHF
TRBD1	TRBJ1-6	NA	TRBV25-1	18	TGTGCCAGCAGTGAATTCGGGTCAGGGGGTAAAGATAATTCACCCCTCCACTTT	CASSEFGSGGKDNSPLHF
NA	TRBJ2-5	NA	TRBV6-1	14	TGTGCCAGCAGTGAATTGGACAGCCAAGAGACCCAGTACTTC	CASSELDSQETQYF
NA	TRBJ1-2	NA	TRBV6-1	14	TGTGCCAGCAGTGAAGGGCAGGGGATCTATGGCTACACCTTC	CASSEGQGIYGYTF
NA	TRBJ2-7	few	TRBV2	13	TGTGCCAGCGCGGGAGGGACAGGTAGTGAGCAGTACTTC	CASAGGTGSEQYF
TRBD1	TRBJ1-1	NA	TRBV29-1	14	TGCAGCGTGACCCCGGGACAGGGGAACACTGAAGCTTTCTTT	CSVTPGQGNTEAFF
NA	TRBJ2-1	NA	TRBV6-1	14	TGTGCCAGCAGTGAAGCACTAGGCCAGCATGAGCAGTTCTTC	CASSEALGQHEQFF
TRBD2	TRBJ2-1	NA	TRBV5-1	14	TGCGCCAGCAGCTTAGCGGGGGGGCATAATGAGCAGTTCTTC	CASSLAGGHNEQFF
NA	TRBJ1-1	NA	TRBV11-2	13	TGTGCCAGCAGCCAGGGACTGGGCGCTGAAGCTTTCTTT	CASSQGLGAEAFF
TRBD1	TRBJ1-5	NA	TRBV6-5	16	TGTGCCAGCAGTTCCCCTGACAGGGGGAGCGATCAGCCCCAGCATTTT	CASSSPDRGSDQPQHF
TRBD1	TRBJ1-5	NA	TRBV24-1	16	TGTGCCACCAGTAACTCCCTCGGACAGGGGATTCAGCCCCAGCATTTT	CATSNSLGQGIQPQHF
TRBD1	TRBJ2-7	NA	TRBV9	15	TGTGCCAGCAGCGCCGGACAGGGGAGCTCCTACGAGCAGTACTTC	CASSAGQGSSYEQYF
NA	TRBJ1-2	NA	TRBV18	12	TGTGCCAGTACCGTGGGGGCTCTTGGCTACACCTTC	CASTVGALGYTF
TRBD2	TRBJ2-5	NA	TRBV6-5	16	TGTGCCAGCAGTTACACGCAACTAGCCGGGGGGGGGACCCAGTACTTC	CASSYTQLAGGGTQYF
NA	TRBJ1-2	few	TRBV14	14	TGTGCCAGCAGCCGGCAGGGGATCCTAGATGGCTACACCTTC	CASSRQGILDGYTF
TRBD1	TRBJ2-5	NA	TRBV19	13	TGTGCCAGTTTGGACAGGGGGGAAGAGACCCAGTACTTC	CASLDRGEETQYF
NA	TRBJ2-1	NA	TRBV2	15	TGTGCCAGCAGTGAAAGGACAGACTCTTCCAATGAGCAGTTCTTC	CASSERTDSSNEQFF
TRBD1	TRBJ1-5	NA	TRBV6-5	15	TGTGCCAGCACTGGGGACAGGGCGGACAATCAGCCCCAGCATTTT	CASTGDRADNQPQHF
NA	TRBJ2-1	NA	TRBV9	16	TGTGCCAGCAGCGTAGAAGGCGACTTAGTCTACAATGAGCAGTTCTTC	CASSVEGDLVYNEQFF
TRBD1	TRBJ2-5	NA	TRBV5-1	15	TGCGCCAGCAGCTTGGTCGGGACAGCCGAGGAGACCCAGTACTTC	CASSLVGTAEETQYF
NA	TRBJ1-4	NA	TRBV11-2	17	TGTGCCAGCAGCTTACCGGACGGACTTGCAACTAATGAAAAACTGTTTTTT	CASSLPDGLATNEKLFF
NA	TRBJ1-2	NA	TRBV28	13	TGTGCCAGCAGTCCTCAGGTTAACTATGGCTACACCTTC	CASSPQVNYGYTF
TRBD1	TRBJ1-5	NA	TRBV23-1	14	TGCGCCAGCAGTCGAGGGGGCCTCTGGGCGCCCCAGCATTTT	CASSRGGLWAPQHF
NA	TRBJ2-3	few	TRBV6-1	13	TGTGCCAGCAGTGAGGTGCGGGTAGATACGCAGTATTTT	CASSEVRVDTQYF
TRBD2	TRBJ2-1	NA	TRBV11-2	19	TGTGCCAGCAGCTCCCCCGGGACTAGCGGGGGAGCTACCTACAATGAGCAGTTCTTC	CASSSPGTSGGATYNEQFF
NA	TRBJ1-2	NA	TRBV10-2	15	TGCGCCAGCACTCCTGGGCAGGGGTTTCACTATGGCTACACCTTC	CASTPGQGFHYGYTF
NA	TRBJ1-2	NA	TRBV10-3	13	TGTGCCATCAGTCAGGGGCAAAACTATGGCTACACCTTC	CAISQGQNYGYTF
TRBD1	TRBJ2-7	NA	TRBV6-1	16	TGTGCCAGCAGTGCTCTGACCGGGACAGGGGGCGCGGAGCAGTACTTC	CASSALTGTGGAEQYF
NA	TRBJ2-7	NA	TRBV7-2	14	TGTGCCAGCAGCTTATATCGGGACACCTACGAGCAGTACTTC	CASSLYRDTYEQYF
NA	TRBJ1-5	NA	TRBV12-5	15	TGTGCTAGTGGTTTGCAGGGCTATAGCAATCAGCCCCAGCATTTT	CASGLQGYSNQPQHF
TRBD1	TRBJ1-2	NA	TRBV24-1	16	TGTGCCACCAGTGATCCCTGGACAGGGGGCGCGGGGGGCTACACCTTC	CATSDPWTGGAGGYTF
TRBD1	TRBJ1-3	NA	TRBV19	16	TGTGCCAGTAGTGCACCCGGGACAGGGGGACGAAACACCATATATTTT	CASSAPGTGGRNTIYF
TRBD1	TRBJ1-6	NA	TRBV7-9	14	TGTGCCAGCAGCACCCGGACAGGGAAGGAACCCCTCCACTTT	CASSTRTGKEPLHF
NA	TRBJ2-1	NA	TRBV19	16	TGTGCCAGTAAGGGGCCACGGGGGAGCTCCTACAATGAGCAGTTCTTC	CASKGPRGSSYNEQFF
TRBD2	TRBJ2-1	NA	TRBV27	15	TGTGCCAGCAGTACATACGGGGGGGCCTCCAATGAGCAGTTCTTC	CASSTYGGASNEQFF
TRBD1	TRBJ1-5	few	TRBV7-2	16	TGTGCCAGCAGCTTACCCCGACAGGGCGGCAATCAGCCCCAGCATTTT	CASSLPRQGGNQPQHF
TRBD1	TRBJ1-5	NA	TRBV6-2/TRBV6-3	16	TGTGCCAGCAGTTACTCTCCCGGGACAGATAAACAGCCCCAGCATTTT	CASSYSPGTDKQPQHF
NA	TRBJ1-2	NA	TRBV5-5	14	TGTGCCAGCAGCTTGGCCGCGGCTAACTATGGCTACACCTTC	CASSLAAANYGYTF
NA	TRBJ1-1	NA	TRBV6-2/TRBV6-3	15	TGTGCCAGCAGTTACTCGAAGGGGCTTAACACTGAAGCTTTCTTT	CASSYSKGLNTEAFF
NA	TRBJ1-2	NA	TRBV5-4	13	TGTGCCAGCAGCTTGGCCGGGGGGGGAAGCTACACCTTC	CASSLAGGGSYTF
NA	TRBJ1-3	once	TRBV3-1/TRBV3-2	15	TGTGCCAGCAGCCCCCTCGCAAACGGTGTAAACACCATATATTTT	CASSPLANGVNTIYF
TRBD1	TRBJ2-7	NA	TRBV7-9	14	TGTGCCAGCAGCTCGGGACAGGGGGTCGACGAGCAGTACTTC	CASSSGQGVDEQYF
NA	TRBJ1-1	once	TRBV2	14	TGTGCCAGCACTTACAACCTCCCGGGGACTGAAGCTTTCTTT	CASTYNLPGTEAFF
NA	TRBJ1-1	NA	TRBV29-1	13	TGCAGCGTTGAGGACACCAAGAACACTGAAGCTTTCTTT	CSVEDTKNTEAFF
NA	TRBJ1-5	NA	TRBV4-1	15	TGCGCCAGCAGCCAAGAAAGTCAGGGAATCCAGCCCCAGCATTTT	CASSQESQGIQPQHF
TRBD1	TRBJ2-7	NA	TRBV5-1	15	TGCGCCAGCAGCCCAGGACAGGTTATCTCCTACGAGCAGTACTTC	CASSPGQVISYEQYF
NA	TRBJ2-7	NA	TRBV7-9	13	TGTGCCAGCAGCTTAGTGCAGGGAGGCGAGCAGTACTTC	CASSLVQGGEQYF
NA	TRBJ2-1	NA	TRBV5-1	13	TGCGCCAGCAGCTTGGCGTGGGAGAATGAGCAGTTCTTC	CASSLAWENEQFF